These 2 T cell receptor beta chains were sequenced from one sample in a study of CD4+ T cells in melanoma. The table came from immunoSEQ multiplex PCR; TCRdb's copy has only in-frame clones and leaves some out. Here the sample table reports fewer than 65 clones. The specimen sequenced was cells sorted by PD-1 expression. All receptors derive from a human donor with melanoma.

This chain joins TRBV20-1 and TRBJ2-1, with D hard to call. The CDR3 consists of 11 residues. Germline V CDR1 and CDR2: DFQATT, SNEGSKA (reference sequence). V was cut by 5 bases and J by 10 bases, with 12 bases left in between. The CDR3 region has the DNA TGCAGTGCTTCCCCACTTTGGGAGCAGTTCTTC. Its protein is CSASPLWEQFF.

J is TRBJ2-1 and V is TRBV28; 13 nucleotides agree with TRBD2. Germline-derived CDR1 and CDR2 are MDHEN and SYDVKM. Losses at the gene ends were 5 bases for V and 6 bases for J; bases not matched to a gene: 7. The CDR3 length is 16 residues. The CDR3 loop is CASSVTSGGALNEQFF. CDR3 nucleotide sequence: TGTGCCAGCAGTGTAACTAGCGGGGGGGCTCTCAATGAGCAGTTCTTC.